The clone carrying this TCR beta chain was picked up a small number of times. The target antigen is unknown. This sample was included in a study of CD8+ T cells in alopecia areata. Findings of the study overall: When scalp samples are sequenced, resident alphabeta T cells of normal skin are also captured.

V shed 6 bases and J shed 0 bases, with 9 bases lying between them. The CDR3 length is 13 residues. Germline V gene lookup returns CDR1 MGHDK and CDR2 SYGVNS. After isolation, RNA underwent reverse transcription to generate cDNA as the sequencing template. Profiled with immunoSEQ multiplex PCR; TCRdb holds only in-frame clones, not every one. The sample holds approximately 180,000 clones, roughly 66% seen once. This material consisted of CD8+ T cells sorted from blood, taken at week 0. This clonotype originated in a human donor with alopecia areata. The chain has TRBV25-1 and TRBJ2-7; possibly TRBD1 or TRBD2 for D (5 bases each). The CDR3 here is CASSTGASYEQYF. The CDR3 DNA follows: TGTGCCAGCAGCACCGGGGCCTCCTACGAGCAGTACTTC.